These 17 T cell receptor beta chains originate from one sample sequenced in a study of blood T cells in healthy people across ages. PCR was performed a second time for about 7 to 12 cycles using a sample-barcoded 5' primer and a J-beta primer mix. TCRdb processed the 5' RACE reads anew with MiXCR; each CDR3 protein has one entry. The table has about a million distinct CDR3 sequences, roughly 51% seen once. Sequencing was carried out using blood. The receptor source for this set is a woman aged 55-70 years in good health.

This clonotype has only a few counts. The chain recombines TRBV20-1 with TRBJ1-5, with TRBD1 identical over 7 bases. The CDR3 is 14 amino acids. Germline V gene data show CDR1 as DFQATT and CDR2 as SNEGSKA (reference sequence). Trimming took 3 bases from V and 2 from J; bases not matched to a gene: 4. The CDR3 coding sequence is TGCAGTGCTAGCCCAGGGGGTGGCAATCAGCCCCAGCATTTT. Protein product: CSASPGGGNQPQHF.

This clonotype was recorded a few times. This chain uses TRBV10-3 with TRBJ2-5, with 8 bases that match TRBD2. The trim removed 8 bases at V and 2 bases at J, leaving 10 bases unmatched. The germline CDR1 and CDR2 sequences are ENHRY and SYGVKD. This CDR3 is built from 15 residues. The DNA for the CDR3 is TGTGCCATCGGCAAAGCGGGAGAGGGACAAGAGACCCAGTACTTC. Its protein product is CAIGKAGEGQETQYF.

CDR3 amino acids: CASTPFPTRSTDTQYF. The CDR3, as DNA: TGCGCCAGCACCCCCTTTCCGACACGGAGCACAGATACGCAGTATTTT. The chain carries TRBV4-1 and TRBJ2-3; D unclear. Germline V CDR1 and CDR2: MGHRA, YSYEKL. V shed 7 bases and J shed 0 bases, with 17 bases lying between them. The CDR3 contains 16 residues.

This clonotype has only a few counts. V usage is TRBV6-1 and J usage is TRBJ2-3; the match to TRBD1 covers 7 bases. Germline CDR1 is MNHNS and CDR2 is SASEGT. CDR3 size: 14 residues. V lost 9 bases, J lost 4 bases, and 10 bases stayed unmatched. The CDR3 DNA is TGTGCCAGTAGGTTACAGGGGAGTTCAGATACGCAGTATTTT. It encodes CASRLQGSSDTQYF.

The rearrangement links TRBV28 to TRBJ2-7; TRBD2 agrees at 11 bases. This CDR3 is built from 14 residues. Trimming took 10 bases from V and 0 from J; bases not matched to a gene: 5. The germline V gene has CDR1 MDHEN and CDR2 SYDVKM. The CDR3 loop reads CATITSGSSYEQYF. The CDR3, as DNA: TGTGCCACCATCACTAGCGGGAGCTCCTACGAGCAGTACTTC. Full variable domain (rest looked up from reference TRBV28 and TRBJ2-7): DVKVTQSSRYLVKRTGEKVFLECVQDMDHENMFWYRQDPGLGLRLIYFSYDVKMKEKGDIPEGYSVSREKKERFSLILESASTNQTSMYLCATITSGSSYEQYFGPGTRLTVT.

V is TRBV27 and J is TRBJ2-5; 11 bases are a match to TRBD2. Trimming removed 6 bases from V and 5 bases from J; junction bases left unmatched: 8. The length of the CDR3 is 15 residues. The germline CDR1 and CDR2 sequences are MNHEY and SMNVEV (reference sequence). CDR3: CASSLTSGSRETQYF. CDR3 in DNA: TGTGCCAGCAGCCTTACTAGCGGGAGTAGGGAGACCCAGTACTTC.

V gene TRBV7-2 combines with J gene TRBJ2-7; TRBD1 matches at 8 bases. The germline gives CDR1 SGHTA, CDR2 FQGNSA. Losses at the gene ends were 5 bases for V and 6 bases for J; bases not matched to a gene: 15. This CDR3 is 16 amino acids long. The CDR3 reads CASSLQPLTGGSEQYF. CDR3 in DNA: TGTGCCAGCAGCCTCCAACCGTTAACAGGGGGGTCCGAGCAGTACTTC.

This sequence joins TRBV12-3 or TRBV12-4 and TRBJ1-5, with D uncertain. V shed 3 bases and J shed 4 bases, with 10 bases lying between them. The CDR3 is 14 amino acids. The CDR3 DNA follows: TGTGCCAGCAGTTTTGTTTCGGAGAATCAGCCCCAGCATTTT. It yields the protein CASSFVSENQPQHF.

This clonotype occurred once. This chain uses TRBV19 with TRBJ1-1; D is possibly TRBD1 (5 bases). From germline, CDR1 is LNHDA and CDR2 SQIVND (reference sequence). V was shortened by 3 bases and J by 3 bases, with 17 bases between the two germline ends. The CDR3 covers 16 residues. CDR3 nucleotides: TGTGCCAGTAGTATGGGCGACAGTTGGTCGGACACTGAAGCTTTCTTT. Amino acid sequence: CASSMGDSWSDTEAFF. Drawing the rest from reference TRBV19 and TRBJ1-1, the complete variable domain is DGGITQSPKYLFRKEGQNVTLSCEQNLNHDAMYWYRQDPGQGLRLIYYSQIVNDFQKGDIAEGYSVSREKKESFPLTVTSAQKNPTAFYLCASSMGDSWSDTEAFFGQGTRLTVV.

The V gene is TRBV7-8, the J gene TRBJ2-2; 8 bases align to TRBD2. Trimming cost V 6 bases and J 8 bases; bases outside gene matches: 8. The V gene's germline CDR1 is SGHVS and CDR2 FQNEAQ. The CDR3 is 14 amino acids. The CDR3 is CASRTSGSSGELFF. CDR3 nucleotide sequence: TGTGCCAGCAGAACCAGCGGGAGTTCTGGGGAGCTGTTTTTT.

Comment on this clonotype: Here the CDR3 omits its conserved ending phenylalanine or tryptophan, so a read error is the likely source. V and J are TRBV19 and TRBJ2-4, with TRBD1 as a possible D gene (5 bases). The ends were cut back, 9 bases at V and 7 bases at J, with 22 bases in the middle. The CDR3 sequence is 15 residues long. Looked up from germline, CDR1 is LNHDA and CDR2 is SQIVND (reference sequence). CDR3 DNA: TGTGCCAGCAAAGTTGGGGCAGGAATACGGAACATTCAGTACCTC. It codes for CASKVGAGIRNIQYL.

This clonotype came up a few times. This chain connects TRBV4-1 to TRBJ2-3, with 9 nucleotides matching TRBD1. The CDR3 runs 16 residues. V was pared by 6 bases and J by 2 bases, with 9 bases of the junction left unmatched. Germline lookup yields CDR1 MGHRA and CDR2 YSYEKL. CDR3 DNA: TGCGCCAGCAGGGAGAGCGGGACAGGGAACACAGATACGCAGTATTTT. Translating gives CASRESGTGNTDTQYF.

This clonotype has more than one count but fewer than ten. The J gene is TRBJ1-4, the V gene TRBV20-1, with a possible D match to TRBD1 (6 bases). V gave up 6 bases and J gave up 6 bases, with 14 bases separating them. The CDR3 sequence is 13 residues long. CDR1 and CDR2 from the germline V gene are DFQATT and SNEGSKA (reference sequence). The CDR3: CSATQGIYEKLFF. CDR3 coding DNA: TGCAGTGCGACACAGGGAATTTATGAAAAACTGTTTTTT.

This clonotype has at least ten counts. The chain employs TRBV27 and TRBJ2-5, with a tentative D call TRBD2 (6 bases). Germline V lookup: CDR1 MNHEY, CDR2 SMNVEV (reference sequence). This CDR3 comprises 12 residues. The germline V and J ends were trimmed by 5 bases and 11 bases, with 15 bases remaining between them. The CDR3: CASSRLGDEQYF. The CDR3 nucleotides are TGTGCCAGCAGTCGACTAGGAGATGAGCAGTACTTC.

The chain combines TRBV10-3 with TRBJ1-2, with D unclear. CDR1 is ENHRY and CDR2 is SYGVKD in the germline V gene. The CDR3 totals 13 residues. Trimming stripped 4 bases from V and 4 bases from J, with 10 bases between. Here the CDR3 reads CAISVTTGYGYTF. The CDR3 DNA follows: TGTGCCATCAGTGTGACGACGGGCTATGGCTACACCTTC.

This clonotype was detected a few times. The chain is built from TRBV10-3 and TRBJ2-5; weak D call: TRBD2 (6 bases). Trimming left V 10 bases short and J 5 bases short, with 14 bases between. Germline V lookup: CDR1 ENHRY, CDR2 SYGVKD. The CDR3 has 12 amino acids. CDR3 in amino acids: CATGDMGETQYF. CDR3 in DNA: TGTGCCACGGGGGATATGGGGGAGACCCAGTACTTC.

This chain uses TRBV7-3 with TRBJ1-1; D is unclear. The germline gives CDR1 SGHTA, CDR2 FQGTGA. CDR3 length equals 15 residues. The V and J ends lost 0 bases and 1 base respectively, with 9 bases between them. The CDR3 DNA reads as TGTGCCAGCAGCTTAACTGCATTCCCGAACACTGAAGCTTTCTTT. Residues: CASSLTAFPNTEAFF.